The rows below give T cell receptor beta chains drawn from one sample of a study of blood T cell repertoires in COVID-19. Using immunoSEQ multiplex PCR, the repertoire was profiled, and TCRdb retains in-frame clones only, with some absent. The table shows approximately 300,000 clones, with over 90% occurring only once. Sequenced material: PBMCs or T cells enriched from blood (not recorded which). All receptors come from a woman aged 25 to 39 who had been exposed to COVID-19. Each CDR3 is given with its conserved first and last residue. D genes are given only for firm matches. Where a row states a size, it is once, few, many or the class of an expanded clone; other rows omit it.

j_call | v_call | clone_size | d_call | cdr3_nt | cdr3_aa
TRBJ1-2 | TRBV7-2 | . | TRBD1 | TGTGCCAGCAGTCGGACAGGGGGCCTCCTGTCTGGCTACACCTTC | CASSRTGGLLSGYTF
TRBJ1-2 | TRBV4-2 | . | TRBD1 | TGTGCCAGCAGCCAAGATGGTTCGGGGACAGTCTATGGCTACACCTTC | CASSQDGSGTVYGYTF
TRBJ1-5 | TRBV6-5 | once | . | TGTGCCAGCAGTTACGACAGGAACTCTAATCAGCCCCAGCATTTT | CASSYDRNSNQPQHF
TRBJ2-7 | TRBV4-1 | . | . | TGCGCCAGCAGCCTCTCAATGGAGGAGCAGTACTTC | CASSLSMEEQYF
TRBJ2-7 | TRBV5-6 | . | TRBD1 | TGTGCCAGCAGCGCAGGACAGGGTTCCTACGAGCAGTACTTC | CASSAGQGSYEQYF
TRBJ2-5 | TRBV7-9 | . | TRBD2 | TGTGCCAGCAGCGGACTAGCGGAAGAGACCCAGTACTTC | CASSGLAEETQYF
TRBJ2-2 | TRBV11-2 | . | . | TGTGCCAGCAGGTCGGGTATAATAACCGGGGAGCTGTTTTTT | CASRSGIITGELFF
TRBJ1-1 | TRBV29-1 | once | . | TGCAGCGTTGATGGGAGGGGAGAAGCTTTCTTT | CSVDGRGEAFF
TRBJ1-1 | TRBV21-1 | . | . | TGTGCCAGCAGCAAAGTCCCTACACTGCCCCTAGCTACAGGGAGCACTGAAGCTTTCTTT | CASSKVPTLPLATGSTEAFF
TRBJ1-2 | TRBV12-5 | . | . | TGTGCTACCCCCCGGGGGGCGTCCCCTAACTATGGCTACACCTTC | CATPRGASPNYGYTF
TRBJ2-7 | TRBV4-3 | . | TRBD1 | TGCGCCAGCAGCCAAGAGAGACAGGGGTCCAACGAGCAGTACTTC | CASSQERQGSNEQYF
TRBJ1-2 | TRBV9 | . | . | TGTGCCAGCAGCGTGCAGGGTGGCTATGGCTACACCTTC | CASSVQGGYGYTF
TRBJ1-3 | TRBV4-2 | . | . | TGTGCCAGCAGAACCGGGGGGGCAGACACCATATATTTT | CASRTGGADTIYF
TRBJ2-6 | TRBV6-1 | . | . | TGTGCCAGCAGTGATTCTTTCTCTGGGGCCAACGTCCTGACTTTC | CASSDSFSGANVLTF
TRBJ2-3 | TRBV5-1 | . | . | TGCGCCAGCAGTCCCCCGTTCACAGATACGCAGTATTTT | CASSPPFTDTQYF
TRBJ2-1 | TRBV24-1 | . | TRBD2 | TGTGCCACCAGTGATTATCTGACTAGCGGGGGGAAGGATGAGCAGTTCTTC | CATSDYLTSGGKDEQFF
TRBJ1-1 | TRBV6-5 | . | . | TGTGCCAGCAGTTTAGACAGGAACACTGAAGCTTTCTTT | CASSLDRNTEAFF
TRBJ2-2 | TRBV19 | . | TRBD2 | TGTGCCAGTAGGTTTTTAAGAGCGGGGGAAAAACTAAGGACCGGGGAGCTGTTTTTT | CASRFLRAGEKLRTGELFF
TRBJ1-5 | TRBV11-2 | . | . | TGTGCCAGCAGCCATATTACAGGTCCGGGTCAGCCCCAGCATTTT | CASSHITGPGQPQHF
TRBJ1-2 | TRBV5-1 | . | . | TGCGCCAGCAGCTCAGACGCCCAGGGGTTTGGCTACACCTTC | CASSSDAQGFGYTF
TRBJ1-2 | TRBV4-1 | . | . | TGCGCCAGCAGCCAAAGCTCGTCTATAGGCTACACCTTC | CASSQSSSIGYTF
TRBJ2-4 | TRBV5-4 | . | TRBD2 | TGTGCCAGCAGCCAACTTAGCGGGGGAAACATTCAGTACTTC | CASSQLSGGNIQYF
TRBJ2-1 | TRBV5-1 | few | . | TGCGCCAGCAGCTTGGCTGGGCAGGGCTACAATGAGCAGTTCTTC | CASSLAGQGYNEQFF
TRBJ1-1 | TRBV5-1 | . | . | TGCGCCAGCAGAGAGGACGGGATGGGATTTAACACTGAAGCTTTCTTT | CASREDGMGFNTEAFF
TRBJ1-1 | TRBV4-1 | . | . | TGCGCCAGCAGCCAAGATTGGCAGGGTAACACTGAAGCTTTCTTT | CASSQDWQGNTEAFF
TRBJ1-2 | TRBV7-2 | . | . | TGTGCCAGCAGCTCGTCCAGCCAGGGGTATGGCTACACCTTC | CASSSSSQGYGYTF
TRBJ1-3 | TRBV21-1 | once | . | TGTGCCAGCAGCAAAGGGTTTGGGGGCCCCGATCGTGGAAACACCATATATTTT | CASSKGFGGPDRGNTIYF